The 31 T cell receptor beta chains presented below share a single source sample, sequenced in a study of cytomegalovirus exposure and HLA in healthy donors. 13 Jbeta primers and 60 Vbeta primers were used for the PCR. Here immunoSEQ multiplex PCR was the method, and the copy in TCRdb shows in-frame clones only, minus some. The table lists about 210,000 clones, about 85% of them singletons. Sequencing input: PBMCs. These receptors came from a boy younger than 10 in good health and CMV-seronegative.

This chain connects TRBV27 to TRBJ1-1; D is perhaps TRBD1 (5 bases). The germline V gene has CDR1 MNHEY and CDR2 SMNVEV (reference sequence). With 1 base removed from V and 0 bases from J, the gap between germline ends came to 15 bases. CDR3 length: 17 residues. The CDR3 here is CASSLWGREGLNTEAFF. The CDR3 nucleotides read TGTGCCAGCAGTTTATGGGGGAGGGAGGGCCTGAACACTGAAGCTTTCTTT.

In DNA, the CDR3 is TGTGCCAGCAGCTTAGGTTGGGACAGGTCCTATGGCTACACCTTC. Amino acid sequence: CASSLGWDRSYGYTF. This chain joins TRBV7-9 and TRBJ1-2; 8 nucleotides line up with TRBD1. Germline loops: CDR1 SEHNR, CDR2 FQNEAQ (reference sequence). Trimming at V came to 1 base and at J to 4 bases, leaving 5 bases not matched to a gene. This CDR3 has 15 amino acids.

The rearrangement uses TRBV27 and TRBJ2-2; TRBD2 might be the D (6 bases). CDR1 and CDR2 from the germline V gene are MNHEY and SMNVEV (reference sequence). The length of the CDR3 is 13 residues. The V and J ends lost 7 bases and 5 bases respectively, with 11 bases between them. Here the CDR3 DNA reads TGTGCCAGCACGGGAGAAGGGACCGGGGAGCTGTTTTTT. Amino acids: CASTGEGTGELFF.

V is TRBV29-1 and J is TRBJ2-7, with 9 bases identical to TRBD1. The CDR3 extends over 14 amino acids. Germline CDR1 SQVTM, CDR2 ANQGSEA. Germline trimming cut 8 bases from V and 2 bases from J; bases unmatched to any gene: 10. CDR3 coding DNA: TGCAGCATTATCGGGACAGGGTCTACCTACGAGCAGTACTTC. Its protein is CSIIGTGSTYEQYF.

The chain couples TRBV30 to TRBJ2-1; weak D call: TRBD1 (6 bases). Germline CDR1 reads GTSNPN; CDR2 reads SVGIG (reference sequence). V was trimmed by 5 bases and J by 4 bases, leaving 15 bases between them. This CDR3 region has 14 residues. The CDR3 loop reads CAWAPRGFYNEQFF. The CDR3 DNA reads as TGTGCCTGGGCGCCTAGGGGGTTTTACAATGAGCAGTTCTTC.

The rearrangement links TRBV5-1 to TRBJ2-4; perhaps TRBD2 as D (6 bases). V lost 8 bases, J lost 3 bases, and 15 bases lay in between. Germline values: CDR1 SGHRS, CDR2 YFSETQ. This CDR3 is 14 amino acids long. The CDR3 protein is CASRGIGDKNIQYF. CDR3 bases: TGCGCCAGTCGGGGGATCGGGGACAAAAACATTCAGTACTTC.

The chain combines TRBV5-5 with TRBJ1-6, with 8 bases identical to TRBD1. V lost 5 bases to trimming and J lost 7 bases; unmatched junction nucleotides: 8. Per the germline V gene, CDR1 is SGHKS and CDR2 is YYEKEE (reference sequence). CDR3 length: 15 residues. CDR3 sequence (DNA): TGTGCCAGCAGTTCCTCAGGGGGCGGGAATTCACCCCTCCACTTT. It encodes CASSSSGGGNSPLHF.

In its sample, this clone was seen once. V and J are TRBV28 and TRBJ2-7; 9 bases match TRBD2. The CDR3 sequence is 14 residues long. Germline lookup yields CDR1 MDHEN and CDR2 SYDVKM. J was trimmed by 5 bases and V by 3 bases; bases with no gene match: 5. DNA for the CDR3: TGTGCCAGCAGTTTTAGCGGGAGTCACGACGAGCAGTACTTC. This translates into CASSFSGSHDEQYF.

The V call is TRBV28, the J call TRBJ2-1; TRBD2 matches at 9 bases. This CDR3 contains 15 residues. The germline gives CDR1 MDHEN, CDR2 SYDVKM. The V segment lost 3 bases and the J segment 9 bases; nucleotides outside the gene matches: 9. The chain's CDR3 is CASSFPGGGAFEQFF. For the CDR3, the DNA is TGTGCCAGCAGTTTTCCGGGCGGGGGGGCCTTTGAGCAGTTCTTC.

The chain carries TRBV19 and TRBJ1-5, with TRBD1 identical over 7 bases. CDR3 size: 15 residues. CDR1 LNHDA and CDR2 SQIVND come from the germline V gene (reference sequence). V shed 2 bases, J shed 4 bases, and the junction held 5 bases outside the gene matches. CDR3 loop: CASSISLQGNQPQHF. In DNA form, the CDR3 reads TGTGCCAGTAGTATATCCTTACAGGGGAATCAGCCCCAGCATTTT.

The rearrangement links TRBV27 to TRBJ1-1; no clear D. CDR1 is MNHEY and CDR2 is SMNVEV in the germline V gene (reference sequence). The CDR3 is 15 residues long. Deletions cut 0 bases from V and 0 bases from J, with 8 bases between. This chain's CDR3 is CASSLSLAVNTEAFF. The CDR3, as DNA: TGTGCCAGCAGTTTATCGTTGGCCGTGAACACTGAAGCTTTCTTT.

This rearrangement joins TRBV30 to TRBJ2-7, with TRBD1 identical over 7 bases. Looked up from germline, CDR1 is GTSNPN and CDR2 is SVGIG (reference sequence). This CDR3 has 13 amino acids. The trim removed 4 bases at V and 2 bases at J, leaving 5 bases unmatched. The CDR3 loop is CAWTGQPPYEQYF. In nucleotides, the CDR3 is TGTGCCTGGACGGGACAGCCACCCTACGAGCAGTACTTC. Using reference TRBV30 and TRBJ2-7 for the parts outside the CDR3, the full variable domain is SQTIHQWPATLVQPVGSPLSLECTVEGTSNPNLYWYRQAAGRGLQLLFYSVGIGQISSEVPQNLSASRPQDRQFILSSKKLLLSDSGFYLCAWTGQPPYEQYFGPGTRLTVT.

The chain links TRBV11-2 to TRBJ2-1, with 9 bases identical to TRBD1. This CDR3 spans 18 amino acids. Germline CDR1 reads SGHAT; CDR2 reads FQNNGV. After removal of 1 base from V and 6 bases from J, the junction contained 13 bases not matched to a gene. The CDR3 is CASSLASGTGFYGNEQFF. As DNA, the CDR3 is TGTGCCAGCAGCTTAGCCTCCGGGACAGGGTTTTACGGCAATGAGCAGTTCTTC.

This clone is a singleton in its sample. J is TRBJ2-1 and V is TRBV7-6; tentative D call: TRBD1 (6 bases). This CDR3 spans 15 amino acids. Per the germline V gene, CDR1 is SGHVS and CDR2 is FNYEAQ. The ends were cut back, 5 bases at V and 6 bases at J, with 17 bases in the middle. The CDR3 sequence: CASSGEQGTPNEQFF. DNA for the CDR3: TGTGCCAGCAGCGGCGAACAGGGAACCCCCAATGAGCAGTTCTTC.

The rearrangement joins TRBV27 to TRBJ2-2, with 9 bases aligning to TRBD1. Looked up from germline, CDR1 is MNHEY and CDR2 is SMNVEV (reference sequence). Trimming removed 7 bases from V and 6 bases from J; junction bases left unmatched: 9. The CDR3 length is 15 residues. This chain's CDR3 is CASTRDRDAAGELFF. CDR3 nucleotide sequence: TGTGCCAGCACCCGGGACAGGGATGCCGCCGGGGAGCTGTTTTTT.

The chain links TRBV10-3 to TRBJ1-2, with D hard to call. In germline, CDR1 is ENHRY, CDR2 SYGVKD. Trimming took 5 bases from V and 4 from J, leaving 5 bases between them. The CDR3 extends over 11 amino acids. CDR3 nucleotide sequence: TGTGCCATCAGTAACAGCTATGGCTACACCTTC. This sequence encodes CAISNSYGYTF.

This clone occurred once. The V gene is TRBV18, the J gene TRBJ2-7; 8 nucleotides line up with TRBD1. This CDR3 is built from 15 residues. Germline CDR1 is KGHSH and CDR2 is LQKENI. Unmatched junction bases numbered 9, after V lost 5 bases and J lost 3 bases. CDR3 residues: CASSTAGTGRYEQYF. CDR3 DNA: TGTGCCAGCTCAACGGCCGGGACAGGTCGCTACGAGCAGTACTTC.

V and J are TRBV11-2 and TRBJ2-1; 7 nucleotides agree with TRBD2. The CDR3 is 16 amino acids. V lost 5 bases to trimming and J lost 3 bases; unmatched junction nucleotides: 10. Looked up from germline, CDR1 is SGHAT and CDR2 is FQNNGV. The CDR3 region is CASSLRLATYYNEQFF. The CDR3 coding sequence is TGTGCCAGCAGCCTACGACTAGCCACGTACTACAATGAGCAGTTCTTC.

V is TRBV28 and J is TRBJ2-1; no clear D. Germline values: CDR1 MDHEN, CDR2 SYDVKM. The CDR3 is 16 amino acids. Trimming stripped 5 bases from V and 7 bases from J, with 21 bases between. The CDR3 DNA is TGTGCCAGCAGTGCCTACTACTCAAGGCCTGGGAATGAGCAGTTCTTC. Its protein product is CASSAYYSRPGNEQFF.

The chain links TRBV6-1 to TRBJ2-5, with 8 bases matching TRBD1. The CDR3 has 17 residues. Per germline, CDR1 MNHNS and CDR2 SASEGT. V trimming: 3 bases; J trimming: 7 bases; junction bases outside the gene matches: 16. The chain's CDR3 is CASSDMRRTGKIGTQYF. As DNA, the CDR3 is TGTGCCAGCAGTGATATGAGAAGGACAGGGAAGATCGGGACCCAGTACTTC.

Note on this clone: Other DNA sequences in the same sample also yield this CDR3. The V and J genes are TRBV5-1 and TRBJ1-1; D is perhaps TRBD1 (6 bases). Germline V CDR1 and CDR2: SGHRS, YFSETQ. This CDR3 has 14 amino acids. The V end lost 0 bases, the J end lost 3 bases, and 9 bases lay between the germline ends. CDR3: CASSLAGGYTEAFF. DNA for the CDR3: TGCGCCAGCAGCTTGGCTGGGGGCTACACTGAAGCTTTCTTT.

This CDR3 reads CASSYDRGRDEQYF. DNA for the CDR3: TGTGCCAGCAGCTACGACAGGGGTAGAGACGAGCAGTACTTC. The rearrangement joins TRBV5-4 to TRBJ2-7, with 8 nucleotides matching TRBD1. V shed 3 bases and J 5 bases; nucleotides not matched to a gene: 7. The CDR3 consists of 14 residues. Germline CDR1 and CDR2: SGHNT and YYREEE (reference sequence).

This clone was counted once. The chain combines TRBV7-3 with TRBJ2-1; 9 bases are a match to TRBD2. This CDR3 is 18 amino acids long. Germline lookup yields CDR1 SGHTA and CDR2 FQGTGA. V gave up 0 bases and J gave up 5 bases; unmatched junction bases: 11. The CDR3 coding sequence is TGTGCCAGCAGCTTAACAGGTTCGGCTAGCGGGGCCCACAATGAGCAGTTCTTC. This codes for CASSLTGSASGAHNEQFF. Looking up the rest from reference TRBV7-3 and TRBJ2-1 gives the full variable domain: GAGVSQTPSNKVTEKGKYVELRCDPISGHTALYWYRQSLGQGPEFLIYFQGTGAADDSGLPNDRFFAVRPEGSVSTLKIQRTERGDSAVYLCASSLTGSASGAHNEQFFGPGTRLTVL.

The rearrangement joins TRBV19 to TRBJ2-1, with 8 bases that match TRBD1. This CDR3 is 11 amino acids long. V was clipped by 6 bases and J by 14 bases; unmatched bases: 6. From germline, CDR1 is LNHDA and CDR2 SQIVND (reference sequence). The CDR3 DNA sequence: TGTGCCAGTAGGATGGGGGGACAGGAGTTCTTC. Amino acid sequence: CASRMGGQEFF.

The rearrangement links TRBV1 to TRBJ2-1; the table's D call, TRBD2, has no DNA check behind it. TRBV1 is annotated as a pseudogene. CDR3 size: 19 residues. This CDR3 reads CTSSQDPESSGGADYEQFF. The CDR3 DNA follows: TGCACCAGCAGCCAAGATCCGGAGTCTAGCGGGGGGGCAGACTATGAGCAGTTCTTC.

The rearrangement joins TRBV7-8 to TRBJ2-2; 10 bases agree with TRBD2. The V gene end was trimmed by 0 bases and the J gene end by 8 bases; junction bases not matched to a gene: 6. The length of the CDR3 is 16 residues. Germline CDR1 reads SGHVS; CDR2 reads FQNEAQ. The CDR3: CASSLATSGRLGELFF. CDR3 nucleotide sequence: TGTGCCAGCAGCTTAGCGACTAGCGGGCGGCTTGGGGAGCTGTTTTTT.

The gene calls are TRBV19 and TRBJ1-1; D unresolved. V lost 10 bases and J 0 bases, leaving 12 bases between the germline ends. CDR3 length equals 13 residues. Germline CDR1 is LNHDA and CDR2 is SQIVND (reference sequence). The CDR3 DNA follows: TGTGCCACCGGGTGGAATGTGAACACTGAAGCTTTCTTT. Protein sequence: CATGWNVNTEAFF.

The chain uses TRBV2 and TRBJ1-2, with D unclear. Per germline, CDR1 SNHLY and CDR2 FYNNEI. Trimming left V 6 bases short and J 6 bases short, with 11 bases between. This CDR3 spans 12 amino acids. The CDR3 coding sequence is TGTGCCAGCAGGAGTGCTATTCATGGCTACACCTTC. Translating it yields CASRSAIHGYTF. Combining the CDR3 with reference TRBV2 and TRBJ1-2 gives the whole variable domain EPEVTQTPSHQVTQMGQEVILRCVPISNHLYFYWYRQILGQKVEFLVSFYNNEISEKSEIFDDQFSVERPDGSNFTLKIRSTKLEDSAMYFCASRSAIHGYTFGSGTRLTVV.

The CDR3 nucleotides are TGCGCCAGCAGCCAAGTGTCAGGGTCAGGTCAGCCCCAGCATTTT. Translation gives CASSQVSGSGQPQHF. The gene calls are TRBV4-1 and TRBJ1-5, with D possibly TRBD1 on 5 matching bases. The CDR3 has 15 residues. Germline V gives CDR1 MGHRA, CDR2 YSYEKL. V lost 1 base, J lost 6 bases, and 13 bases lay in between.

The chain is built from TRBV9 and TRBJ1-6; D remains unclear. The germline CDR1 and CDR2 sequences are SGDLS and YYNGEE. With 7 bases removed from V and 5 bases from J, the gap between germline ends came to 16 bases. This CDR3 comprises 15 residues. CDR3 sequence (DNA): TGTGCCAGCTCCCAGGCGGGGAATGATAATTCACCCCTCCACTTT. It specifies CASSQAGNDNSPLHF. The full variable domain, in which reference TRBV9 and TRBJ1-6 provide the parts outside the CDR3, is DSGVTQTPKHLITATGQRVTLRCSPRSGDLSVYWYQQSLDQGLQFLIQYYNGEERAKGNILERFSAQQFPDLHSELNLSSLELGDSALYFCASSQAGNDNSPLHFGNGTRLTVT.

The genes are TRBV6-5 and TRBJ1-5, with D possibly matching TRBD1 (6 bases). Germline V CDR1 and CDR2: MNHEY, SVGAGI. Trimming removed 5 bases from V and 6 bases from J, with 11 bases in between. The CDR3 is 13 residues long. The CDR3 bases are TGTGCCAGCAGTACAGGGTCGAGTCAGCCCCAGCATTTT. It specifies CASSTGSSQPQHF.